The 32 T cell receptor beta chains listed next were all sequenced from one sample in a study of blood T cell repertoires in COVID-19. TCRdb's copy holds only in-frame clones and misses some; the assay was immunoSEQ multiplex PCR. The table lists around 230,000 clones, roughly 88% of them singletons, with roughly 2.5% in the top ten. The sample taken for sequencing was PBMCs or T cells enriched from blood (not recorded which). The receptor source for this set is a middle-aged woman with acute COVID-19.

The chain combines TRBV5-6 with TRBJ1-4, with TRBD1 as a possible D gene (5 bases). This CDR3 comprises 15 residues. Germline V gene sequence: CDR1 SGHDT, CDR2 YYEEEE. V was cut by 6 bases and J by 4 bases, with 16 bases left in between. In DNA, the CDR3 is TGTGCCAGCACCTTATGGGGCCGGAGTAATGAAAAACTGTTTTTT. Amino acids: CASTLWGRSNEKLFF.

The genes are TRBV20-1 and TRBJ1-2; the D gene is possibly TRBD1 (5 bases). The CDR3 covers 16 residues. Germline-derived CDR1 and CDR2 are DFQATT and SNEGSKA (reference sequence). V gave up 3 bases and J gave up 3 bases, with 20 bases separating them. The CDR3 sequence is CSASEVVRSGYYGYTF. The CDR3, as DNA: TGCAGTGCTAGTGAAGTTGTGAGGTCAGGGTACTATGGCTACACCTTC.

The chain carries TRBV23-1 and TRBJ1-6; D remains ambiguous. TRBV23-1 is an ORF, with its function uncertain. CDR3 length: 13 amino acids. V was trimmed by 9 bases and J by 10 bases, leaving 16 bases between them. The CDR3 DNA sequence: TGCGCCAGGAGCTTTAGAGAGGGCTCACCCCTCCACTTT. This gives the protein CARSFREGSPLHF.

CDR3 loop: CASRRSGTSGTGELFF. The CDR3, as DNA: TGTGCCAGCAGGCGATCCGGGACTAGCGGGACTGGGGAGCTGTTTTTT. The chain couples TRBV6-6 to TRBJ2-2; TRBD2 matches 13 bases. The length of the CDR3 is 16 residues. The V gene's germline CDR1 is MNHNY and CDR2 SVGAGI (reference sequence). Trimming cost V 6 bases and J 8 bases; bases outside gene matches: 9.

This clone was observed once. The chain carries TRBV15 and TRBJ2-1; D may be TRBD2 (7 bases). Germline CDR1 LNHNV, CDR2 YYDKDF (reference sequence). V gave up 1 base and J gave up 9 bases, with 13 bases separating them. The CDR3 has 14 amino acids. CDR3 bases: TGTGCCACCAGCAGAGGGGAGGGGGAGAGTGAGCAGTTCTTC. As protein: CATSRGEGESEQFF.

Turning to this clone: Other nucleotide sequences in the sample specify the same CDR3. The chain is built from TRBV7-9 and TRBJ2-5; D ambiguous. Germline V gene sequence: CDR1 SEHNR, CDR2 FQNEAQ (reference sequence). The CDR3 runs 11 residues. The V and J ends lost 4 bases and 4 bases respectively, with 4 bases between them. The CDR3 DNA follows: TGTGCCAGCAGCTCCGGAGAGACCCAGTACTTC. It yields the protein CASSSGETQYF. Full variable domain (outside the CDR3, taken from reference TRBV7-9 and TRBJ2-5): DTGVSQNPRHKITKRGQNVTFRCDPISEHNRLYWYRQTLGQGPEFLTYFQNEAQLEKSRLLSDRFSAERPKGSFSTLEIQRTEQGDSAMYLCASSSGETQYFGPGTRLLVL.

The gene calls are TRBV4-3 and TRBJ2-3, with 13 positions matching TRBD2. Losses at the gene ends were 1 base for V and 5 bases for J; bases not matched to a gene: 6. This CDR3 has 17 amino acids. The germline V gene encodes CDR1 LGHNA and CDR2 YSLEER. CDR3 sequence: CASSQGTSGSEEDTQYF. The CDR3 DNA sequence: TGCGCCAGCAGCCAAGGGACTAGCGGGAGTGAGGAAGATACGCAGTATTTT.

V usage is TRBV18 and J usage is TRBJ1-6; 7 nucleotides align to TRBD1. The CDR3 length is 17 residues. Germline values: CDR1 KGHSH, CDR2 LQKENI. Trimming cost V 4 bases and J 7 bases; bases outside gene matches: 13. The chain's CDR3 is CASSLQSQGVGNSPLHF. DNA for the CDR3: TGTGCCAGCTCACTACAATCCCAGGGGGTAGGGAATTCACCCCTCCACTTT.

V gene TRBV27 combines with J gene TRBJ1-4, with D possibly matching TRBD1 (5 bases). CDR1 MNHEY and CDR2 SMNVEV come from the germline V gene (reference sequence). V was cut by 6 bases and J by 2 bases, with 10 bases left in between. The CDR3 totals 14 residues. The CDR3 nucleotides read TGTGCCAGCAGGGGGGGGGTCACTAATGAAAAACTGTTTTTT. Translated: CASRGGVTNEKLFF.

The chain joins TRBV5-6 to TRBJ2-2, with 12 bases lining up with TRBD1. The CDR3 runs to 18 residues. CDR1 is SGHDT and CDR2 is YYEEEE in the germline V gene. With 4 bases clipped from V and 2 bases from J, the junction kept 9 bases outside the gene matches. Here the CDR3 reads CASSPIAGQGANTGELFF. DNA for the CDR3: TGTGCCAGCAGCCCCATAGCGGGACAGGGGGCTAACACCGGGGAGCTGTTTTTT. Full variable domain (missing parts from reference TRBV5-6 and TRBJ2-2): DAGVTQSPTHLIKTRGQQVTLRCSPKSGHDTVSWYQQALGQGPQFIFQYYEEEERQRGNFPDRFSGHQFPNYSSELNVNALLLGDSALYLCASSPIAGQGANTGELFFGEGSRLTVL.

In its sample, this clone was seen once. The chain links TRBV14 to TRBJ2-6; 7 nucleotides agree with TRBD1. The V segment lost 0 bases and the J segment 0 bases; nucleotides outside the gene matches: 14. This CDR3 contains 21 residues. Germline V CDR1 and CDR2: SGHDN, FVKESK. The CDR3 sequence: CASSQDGPRQGPFSGANVLTF. DNA of the CDR3: TGTGCCAGCAGCCAAGATGGGCCTCGACAGGGCCCATTCTCTGGGGCCAACGTCCTGACTTTC.

The chain combines TRBV4-1 with TRBJ2-3; TRBD2 aligns across 13 bases. Losses at the gene ends were 0 bases for V and 7 bases for J; bases not matched to a gene: 10. The CDR3 is made up of 18 amino acids. Looked up from germline, CDR1 is MGHRA and CDR2 is YSYEKL. The CDR3 nucleotides read TGCGCCAGCAGCCAAGATCTAAGGACTAGCGGGGGCTACTATACGCAGTATTTT. It codes for CASSQDLRTSGGYYTQYF.

The chain recombines TRBV2 with TRBJ1-1; TRBD1 matches at 8 bases. Germline CDR1 is SNHLY and CDR2 is FYNNEI. V trimming: 6 bases; J trimming: 5 bases; junction bases outside the gene matches: 8. The CDR3 totals 14 residues. The CDR3 nucleotides read TGTGCCAGCAGCACGGACAGGGAGAGTACTGAAGCTTTCTTT. This codes for CASSTDRESTEAFF.

The chain recombines TRBV5-1 with TRBJ2-2; 8 nucleotides line up with TRBD1. The CDR3 consists of 15 residues. Germline V CDR1 and CDR2: SGHRS, YFSETQ. Trimming cost V 1 base and J 6 bases; bases outside gene matches: 5. The CDR3 reads CASSLRTGSPGELFF. In DNA, the CDR3 is TGCGCCAGCAGCTTGAGGACAGGGTCTCCCGGGGAGCTGTTTTTT.

V is TRBV21-1 and J is TRBJ1-3. TRBV21-1 is annotated as a pseudogene. The CDR3 totals 14 residues. The CDR3 DNA is TGTGCCAGCAGCCCGACCCGGAGGGGAAACACCATATATTTT. This codes for CASSPTRRGNTIYF.

The CDR3 reads CASSLGQGHTGELFF. Here the CDR3 DNA reads TGTGCCAGCAGCCTTGGACAGGGACACACCGGGGAGCTGTTTTTT. The rearrangement uses TRBV5-4 and TRBJ2-2; 8 positions match TRBD1. CDR3 length: 15 amino acids. V gave up 4 bases and J gave up 3 bases; unmatched junction bases: 5. Germline V lookup: CDR1 SGHNT, CDR2 YYREEE (reference sequence).

The V call is TRBV3-1 (or the pseudogene TRBV3-2), the J call TRBJ2-3; 13 bases fit TRBD2. The CDR3 is made up of 15 amino acids. V lost 3 bases and J lost 4; bases outside the gene matches: 1. CDR1 LGHDT and CDR2 YNNKEL come from the germline V gene (reference sequence). CDR3 DNA sequence: TGTGCCAGCAGCCAGACTAGCGGGGGGCCAGATACGCAGTATTTT. Translating it yields CASSQTSGGPDTQYF.

On this clone: Other DNA sequences in this specimen translate into the identical CDR3. The chain carries TRBV15 and TRBJ1-6; 9 bases fit TRBD1. The germline CDR1 and CDR2 sequences are LNHNV and YYDKDF (reference sequence). The CDR3 sequence is 15 residues long. With V trimmed by 0 bases and J by 10 bases, 4 bases remained unmatched. CDR3 amino acids: CATSRDRDRVSPLHF. CDR3 sequence (DNA): TGTGCCACCAGCAGAGATAGGGACAGGGTCTCACCCCTCCACTTT.

The count of this clone is one. The chain has TRBV6-2 or TRBV6-3 and TRBJ1-1; no clear D gene. This CDR3 is built from 12 residues. V was cut by 2 bases and J by 12 bases, with 13 bases left in between. CDR1 MNHEY and CDR2 SVGEGT come from the germline V gene. The CDR3 reads CASSYMAGRTFF. CDR3 bases: TGTGCCAGCAGTTACATGGCGGGTCGGACTTTCTTT.

This rearrangement joins TRBV7-9 to TRBJ1-1; D is unclear. The CDR3 runs 16 residues. Germline V gene data show CDR1 as SEHNR and CDR2 as FQNEAQ (reference sequence). Trimming took off 1 base at V and 0 bases at J, with 12 bases between the two ends. The CDR3 DNA is TGTGCCAGCAGCTTAGTTCCCGGGGTGATGAACACTGAAGCTTTCTTT. Protein: CASSLVPGVMNTEAFF.

The chain employs TRBV5-6 and TRBJ1-1, with D unclear. The germline V gene has CDR1 SGHDT and CDR2 YYEEEE. This CDR3 spans 14 amino acids. The ends were cut back, 0 bases at V and 3 bases at J, with 9 bases in the middle. In DNA form, the CDR3 reads TGTGCCAGCAGCTTGGGCGGGAAGGACACTGAAGCTTTCTTT. Its translation is CASSLGGKDTEAFF.

Concerning this clone itself: Within the sample, other DNA sequences also encode this same CDR3. The chain links TRBV19 to TRBJ2-2; 7 bases line up with TRBD2. Unmatched junction bases numbered 5, after V lost 5 bases and J lost 5 bases. Germline V gene sequence: CDR1 LNHDA, CDR2 SQIVND (reference sequence). The CDR3 totals 14 residues. CDR3 amino acids: CASSRQGGTGELFF. CDR3 coding DNA: TGTGCCAGTAGTCGCCAGGGAGGGACCGGGGAGCTGTTTTTT. The full variable domain, completed using reference TRBV19 and TRBJ2-2, is DGGITQSPKYLFRKEGQNVTLSCEQNLNHDAMYWYRQDPGQGLRLIYYSQIVNDFQKGDIAEGYSVSREKKESFPLTVTSAQKNPTAFYLCASSRQGGTGELFFGEGSRLTVL.

The chain carries TRBV7-9 and TRBJ2-7; 9 nucleotides match TRBD1. CDR3 size: 15 residues. Per germline, CDR1 SEHNR and CDR2 FQNEAQ (reference sequence). V shed 1 base and J 7 bases; nucleotides not matched to a gene: 8. The CDR3: CASSLDSQGAREQYF. CDR3 bases: TGTGCCAGCAGCTTAGATTCACAGGGGGCGAGGGAGCAGTACTTC.

The chain recombines TRBV19 with TRBJ1-1; D not resolved. Germline V gives CDR1 LNHDA, CDR2 SQIVND (reference sequence). V lost 0 bases and J lost 1, with 12 bases in between. The CDR3 has 16 amino acids. CDR3 coding DNA: TGTGCCAGTAGTATAGATAGGGAGACGGAGAACACTGAAGCTTTCTTT. Encoded protein: CASSIDRETENTEAFF.

The rearrangement uses TRBV7-9 and TRBJ2-5; D possibly corresponds to TRBD2 (6 bases). The CDR3 is 15 amino acids. Germline CDR1 SEHNR, CDR2 FQNEAQ (reference sequence). Trimming removed 5 bases from V and 5 bases from J, with 18 bases in between. CDR3 in amino acids: CASSLQSGAGETQYF. For the CDR3, the DNA is TGTGCCAGCAGCCTACAGTCGGGAGCAGGGGAGACCCAGTACTTC.

This clone was counted a few times. V usage is TRBV6-5 and J usage is TRBJ1-2; 7 nucleotides align to TRBD1. The V and J ends lost 5 bases and 4 bases, in that order; junction bases with no gene match: 7. Germline V gene sequence: CDR1 MNHEY, CDR2 SVGAGI. The CDR3 is 14 residues long. CDR3 region: CASSRRDRAYGYTF. DNA for the CDR3: TGTGCCAGCAGTAGAAGGGACAGAGCCTATGGCTACACCTTC.

This clone appeared a single time. The CDR3 DNA is TGTGCCTGGCTAAGGGGGCGAACTGGAAACACCATATATTTT. Protein product: CAWLRGRTGNTIYF. This chain uses TRBV30 with TRBJ1-3, with TRBD1 identical over 7 bases. CDR1 is GTSNPN, CDR2 SVGIG, per germline (reference sequence). CDR3 length equals 14 residues. J was trimmed by 2 bases and V by 5 bases; bases with no gene match: 6.

This clone was detected once. The rearrangement links TRBV5-1 to TRBJ2-3; a possible D gene is TRBD1 (6 bases). The CDR3 spans 16 residues. V lost 3 bases to trimming and J lost 3 bases, with 17 bases between them. Germline V gives CDR1 SGHRS, CDR2 YFSETQ. The CDR3 nucleotides read TGCGCCAGCAGCTCCGGGCCCCAGGGGATGACAGATACGCAGTATTTT. Protein: CASSSGPQGMTDTQYF. The full variable domain, completed using reference TRBV5-1 and TRBJ2-3, is KAGVTQTPRYLIKTRGQQVTLSCSPISGHRSVSWYQQTPGQGLQFLFEYFSETQRNKGNFPGRFSGRQFSNSRSEMNVSTLELGDSALYLCASSSGPQGMTDTQYFGPGTRLTVL.

The gene calls are TRBV4-1 and TRBJ1-1, with a possible D match to TRBD1 (6 bases). The CDR3 sequence is 15 residues long. Trimming took off 0 bases at V and 1 base at J, with 9 bases between the two ends. From germline, CDR1 is MGHRA and CDR2 YSYEKL. CDR3 protein: CASSQEGGKNTEAFF. CDR3 DNA: TGCGCCAGCAGCCAAGAAGGGGGAAAGAACACTGAAGCTTTCTTT.

J is TRBJ1-1 and V is TRBV19, with 8 bases fitting TRBD1. CDR3 length: 13 amino acids. V dropped 6 bases and J dropped 6; count of bases not matched to a gene: 6. CDR1 is LNHDA and CDR2 is SQIVND in the germline V gene (reference sequence). CDR3 loop: CASRRNRGAEAFF. DNA of the CDR3: TGTGCCAGTAGGAGGAACAGGGGGGCTGAAGCTTTCTTT.

The chain carries TRBV6-5 and TRBJ2-7, with 7 bases aligning to TRBD1. The CDR3 runs to 14 residues. Trimming cost V 2 bases and J 2 bases; bases outside gene matches: 3. Looked up from germline, CDR1 is MNHEY and CDR2 is SVGAGI. The CDR3 bases are TGTGCCAGCAGTTACAGACAGGGCGCCTACGAGCAGTACTTC. This translates into CASSYRQGAYEQYF.

The rearrangement links TRBV3-1 (or the pseudogene TRBV3-2) to TRBJ1-3; perhaps TRBD1 as D (5 bases). Germline assignment: CDR1 LGHDT and CDR2 YNNKEL (reference sequence). CDR3 length equals 12 residues. V shed 3 bases and J shed 9 bases, with 9 bases lying between them. CDR3 sequence: CASSQQRGTIYF. CDR3 sequence (DNA): TGTGCCAGCAGCCAGCAAAGGGGCACCATATATTTT.